The clone carrying this T cell receptor beta chain appeared once. Sequence at one end of the junction differs from germline and may be a read error. Primed by a sample-barcoded 5' primer and a J-beta primer mix, a second PCR proceeded for about 7 to 11 cycles. MiXCR, applied by TCRdb to the 5' RACE reads, yields one record per CDR3 protein. The sample holds over 300,000 distinct CDR3 sequences, roughly half seen once. The entry originates in a study of blood T cells in healthy people across ages. Germline V gene data show CDR1 as SQVTM and CDR2 as ANQGSEA. This CDR3 is 16 amino acids long. This receptor was obtained from a man between 60 and 75 years old in good health. Sequenced material: blood. The V gene is TRBV29-1, the J gene TRBJ2-1; D is possibly TRBD1 or TRBD2 (5 bases each). The CDR3 reads CSVRAAAFRVSDERFF. As DNA, the CDR3 is TGCAGCGTTCGAGCGGCCGCCTTCAGGGTGTCCGATGAGCGGTTCTTC.